These T cell receptor beta chains were read from a single sample in a study of CD8+CD57+ T cells in acquired aplastic anemia. Each CDR3 protein gets one entry after TCRdb re-called the reads with MiXCR. The table has some 200,000 distinct CDR3 sequences, over 40% seen once; the top ten hold 20%. Sample: sorted CD4+, CD8+, or CD8+CD57+ T cells (not recorded which) from PBMCs. These receptors came from a human donor with aplastic anemia. CDR3s include the opening cysteine and the closing phenylalanine or tryptophan. D genes are given only for firm matches. The size entry is marked missing in some rows and otherwise reads once, few, many or a size class.

J	size	D	V	DNA	CDR3
TRBJ2-7	.	TRBD2	TRBV20-1	TGCAGTGCTAGAGGTGCGGGAGGACTCCATCACGAGCAGTACTTC	CSARGAGGLHHEQYF
TRBJ2-3	.	.	TRBV15	TGTGCCACCAGCAGAGACGCCACAGGCCGGAATTTT	CATSRDATGRNF
TRBJ1-4	.	TRBD1	TRBV25-1	TGTGCCAACAGTGACCCGGGACAGGGGATCACTAATGAAAAACTGTTCTTT	CANSDPGQGITNEKLFF
TRBJ1-2	.	.	TRBV19	TGTGCCAGTAGTAGCGGGGCGCAAGGCTACACCTTC	CASSSGAQGYTF
TRBJ1-3	.	TRBD1	TRBV2	TGTGCCAGCAGTTTAGAGGGGACAGGGCGAAGACGCTCTGGAAACACCATACATTTT	CASSLEGTGRRRSGNTIHF
TRBJ2-7	many	.	TRBV10-3	TGTGCCATCAGTGGGACTTGGGAGCAGTACTTC	CAISGTWEQYF
TRBJ1-4	many	.	TRBV7-8	TGTGCCAGCAGCCCTAGCGCATCAGGGAGTGGAAAACTGTTTTTT	CASSPSASGSGKLFF
TRBJ2-2	medium-sized	TRBD1	TRBV9	TGTGCCAGCAGCGTTCCAAAGGGACAGGGTGGAACCGGGGAGCTGTTTTTT	CASSVPKGQGGTGELFF
TRBJ1-2	.	.	TRBV10-3	TGTGCCATCAGCCACGGGACACATGGCTATGGCTACACCTTC	CAISHGTHGYGYTF
TRBJ1-1	.	.	TRBV20-1	TGCAGTGCTAGAGAACGACCCAGGGCTGAAGCTTTCTTT	CSARERPRAEAFF